A selection of T cell receptor beta chains follows, all from one sample in a study of T cells in Graves' hyperthyroidism and ophthalmopathy. MiXCR, applied by TCRdb to the multiplex PCR reads, yields one record per CDR3 protein. Of 400,000 to 550,000 distinct CDR3 sequences listed, approximately 14% are singletons. Material for sequencing was blood. The receptors here all came from a woman aged 18-29 years with Graves' hyperthyroidism. Both conserved end residues are part of each CDR3. Each record gives: CDR3 protein, D gene, V gene, J gene, clone size. D genes are given only for firm matches. Some rows have no size entry. The others give once, few or many, or a class for an expanded clone.

CDR3aa: CATSRAPLVADTQYF; d_gene: NA; v_gene: TRBV15; j_gene: TRBJ2-3; abundance: many
CDR3aa: CSVEDGETGKGYTF; d_gene: TRBD1; v_gene: TRBV29-1; j_gene: TRBJ1-2; abundance: NA
CDR3aa: CASSQDSRNQPQHF; d_gene: NA; v_gene: TRBV3-1; j_gene: TRBJ1-5; abundance: many
CDR3aa: CASSLETGTGYEQYF; d_gene: NA; v_gene: TRBV11-2; j_gene: TRBJ2-7; abundance: many
CDR3aa: CANNRGPQNSPLHF; d_gene: TRBD1; v_gene: TRBV7-9; j_gene: TRBJ1-6; abundance: NA
CDR3aa: CASRPRTSGKGEQFF; d_gene: TRBD2; v_gene: TRBV12-3/TRBV12-4; j_gene: TRBJ2-1; abundance: many
CDR3aa: CASSLDRLGEAFF; d_gene: NA; v_gene: TRBV5-1; j_gene: TRBJ1-1; abundance: many
CDR3aa: CASSQDRGNTNYGYTF; d_gene: TRBD1; v_gene: TRBV13; j_gene: TRBJ1-2; abundance: NA
CDR3aa: CSAAGGVEYGHTIYF; d_gene: NA; v_gene: TRBV29-1; j_gene: TRBJ1-3; abundance: many
CDR3aa: CASSQEGVRDEQYF; d_gene: NA; v_gene: TRBV3-1; j_gene: TRBJ2-7; abundance: many
CDR3aa: CASSGAGTANTEAFF; d_gene: TRBD1; v_gene: TRBV19; j_gene: TRBJ1-1; abundance: many
CDR3aa: CSVGAWQTNEQFF; d_gene: NA; v_gene: TRBV29-1; j_gene: TRBJ2-1; abundance: many
CDR3aa: CASSPSDWVYEQYF; d_gene: NA; v_gene: TRBV4-1; j_gene: TRBJ2-7; abundance: NA
CDR3aa: CASSQDGGDQAFF; d_gene: NA; v_gene: TRBV14; j_gene: TRBJ1-1; abundance: many
CDR3aa: CASSPETGDSYNEQFF; d_gene: TRBD1; v_gene: TRBV11-2; j_gene: TRBJ2-1; abundance: many
CDR3aa: CASSPNRYNEQFF; d_gene: NA; v_gene: TRBV11-3; j_gene: TRBJ2-1; abundance: many
CDR3aa: CASSRAGASGADTQYF; d_gene: TRBD2; v_gene: TRBV11-2; j_gene: TRBJ2-3; abundance: once
CDR3aa: CATSDSTRRNSYLITDTQYF; d_gene: NA; v_gene: TRBV24-1; j_gene: TRBJ2-3; abundance: few
CDR3aa: CASSRGTDFYGYTF; d_gene: NA; v_gene: TRBV5-1; j_gene: TRBJ1-2; abundance: many
CDR3aa: CASSLIYRGNRQNTEAFF; d_gene: TRBD1; v_gene: TRBV5-1; j_gene: TRBJ1-1; abundance: many
CDR3aa: CSADDRTLNYGYTF; d_gene: NA; v_gene: TRBV20-1; j_gene: TRBJ1-2; abundance: few
CDR3aa: CASSESGSGGTF; d_gene: NA; v_gene: TRBV6-1; j_gene: TRBJ1-2; abundance: NA
CDR3aa: CASSPTTNNEQFF; d_gene: NA; v_gene: TRBV2; j_gene: TRBJ2-1; abundance: many
CDR3aa: CASNDSPSGGTEAFF; d_gene: NA; v_gene: TRBV19; j_gene: TRBJ1-1; abundance: NA
CDR3aa: CATNPYSGSFYNEQFF; d_gene: TRBD2; v_gene: TRBV11-2; j_gene: TRBJ2-1; abundance: many
CDR3aa: CSAVPGTQANYGYTF; d_gene: NA; v_gene: TRBV20-1; j_gene: TRBJ1-2; abundance: many
CDR3aa: CASSLPGSLNYGYTF; d_gene: NA; v_gene: TRBV12-3/TRBV12-4; j_gene: TRBJ1-2; abundance: many
CDR3aa: CASSLGFADTQYF; d_gene: NA; v_gene: TRBV5-1; j_gene: TRBJ2-3; abundance: many
CDR3aa: CAISEDRPNEKLFF; d_gene: NA; v_gene: TRBV10-3; j_gene: TRBJ1-4; abundance: few
CDR3aa: CASSLVLGNTEAFF; d_gene: NA; v_gene: TRBV5-1; j_gene: TRBJ1-1; abundance: many
CDR3aa: CASGEGVMTTEAFF; d_gene: NA; v_gene: TRBV9; j_gene: TRBJ1-1; abundance: many
CDR3aa: CASSSGVPYNEQFF; d_gene: NA; v_gene: TRBV2; j_gene: TRBJ2-1; abundance: NA